This T cell receptor beta chain was sequenced for a study of STAT5B mutations in CD4+ large granular lymphocyte leukemia. Either unselected PBMC or bead-purified CD4+, CD4+CD8+, CD57+ or CD56+ cells were sequenced. The V end lost 5 bases, the J end lost 9 bases, and 8 bases lay between the germline ends. Germline V gives CDR1 DFQATT, CDR2 SNEGSKA (reference sequence). The CDR3 covers 10 residues. The protocol was immunoSEQ multiplex PCR, while the TCRdb copy is restricted to in-frame clones and leaves out a portion. The sample holds thousands of clones, roughly four fifths seen once. This chain joins TRBV20-1 and TRBJ2-1, with D unresolved. The sequence came from a man aged 65 to 79 with CD4+ T-cell large granular lymphocyte leukemia. Specimen: PBMCs. The CDR3 nucleotides read TGCAGTGCTGCTAGTGGTGAGCAGTTCTTC. Translated: CSAASGEQFF.